The present entry profiles one TCR beta chain with its context. Its antigen is unidentified. The CDR3 length is 15 residues. V was pared by 7 bases and J by 3 bases, with 15 bases between. CDR1 and CDR2 from the germline V gene are MDHEN and SYDVKM. Generated by immunoSEQ multiplex PCR, the TCRdb table keeps only in-frame clones and is missing some. The sample records 170,000 or so clones, 87% being singletons. This specimen belongs to a study of T cell responses to AZD1222 COVID-19 vaccine. Broader study findings: Donors, mostly white British, included more females; clonal diversity was possibly underestimated. Seropositive status at baseline applied to only six AZD1222 recipients. Spike-specific TCRs gained breadth and depth after people received two AZD1222 doses.

The J gene is TRBJ1-4, the V gene TRBV28; TRBD1 might be the D (6 bases). The starting material was peripheral blood, obtained on day 0 of AZD1222 vaccination. The source of this sequence is an adult in good health. CDR3 loop: CASNGGRGSNEKLFF. CDR3 DNA sequence: TGTGCCAGCAACGGGGGGCGTGGGTCTAATGAAAAACTGTTTTTT.